This is a list of T cell receptor beta chains from one sample in a study of chemoradiotherapy in HPV16-positive cancers. Method: immunoSEQ multiplex PCR; TCRdb's copy keeps in-frame clones and lacks some. The sample contains around 30,000 clones, 91% of which appear only once. The sequences come from blood, collected from a patient who underwent chemoradiotherapy. These TCRs come from a human donor with HPV-associated anogenital cancer. Both conserved end residues are part of each CDR3. A D gene is named only where the DNA matches it firmly. Clone sizes are given selectively: once, few, many, or a class where the clone is expanded.

>TRBJ2-7|-|-|TRBV30
CAWTQRDEQYF
TGTGCCTGGACCCAAAGGGACGAGCAGTACTTC
>TRBJ2-3|-|-|TRBV30
CARGQLSTDTQYF
TGTGCCCGAGGACAGCTTAGCACAGATACGCAGTATTTT
>TRBJ1-2|-|-|TRBV19
CASTWGRRGYGYTF
TGTGCCAGTACCTGGGGGCGCCGGGGCTATGGCTACACCTTC
>TRBJ1-5|-|TRBD1|TRBV10-2
CASTSQGALPQHF
TGCGCCAGCACATCACAGGGGGCTCTACCCCAGCATTTT
>TRBJ1-2|-|-|TRBV2
CASSRRALDPNGYTF
TGTGCCAGCAGCCGCCGGGCCCTGGATCCGAATGGCTACACCTTC
>TRBJ2-6|once|-|TRBV29-1
CSANPSGANVLTF
TGCAGCGCCAATCCCTCTGGGGCCAACGTCCTGACTTTC
>TRBJ1-2|-|-|TRBV19
CASSIQGTIGYTF
TGTGCCAGTAGTATTCAGGGGACGATTGGCTACACCTTC
>TRBJ1-1|-|-|TRBV11-2
CASSLSGQANTEAFF
TGTGCCAGCAGCTTGTCCGGGCAGGCGAACACTGAAGCTTTCTTT
>TRBJ2-7|once|TRBD1|TRBV28
CASSNILGQVYEQYF
TGTGCCAGCAGCAATATCCTCGGACAGGTCTACGAGCAGTACTTC
>TRBJ2-7|-|TRBD2|TRBV2
CASSDGTTYEQYF
TGTGCCAGCAGTGATGGGACTACCTACGAGCAGTACTTC